This T cell receptor (beta chain) was retrieved from a study of identifying expanded T cells in peripheral blood (dated by TCRdb to about 2019). With respect to the entire study: Technical replicates were generated by sequencing separate aliquots of the same genomic DNA pool, and four replicates were compared pairwise.

The investigation overall reported the following: In all healthy donors, the variance in clone template counts between samples taken 2 to 3 weeks apart rose significantly as total template count increased. It was expected by the authors that biological variance in healthy repertoires might increase further over much longer intervals, such as months to years. Between technical replicates the binomial model flagged approximately 1.2 differentially abundant clones, whereas over about 2 weeks the binomial model flagged about 16.4 and over about four weeks 19 to 20. Across all healthy-donor time intervals, the beta-binomial model significantly cut both the number of clones called differentially abundant and the false-positive rate.

TCRbeta CDR3 regions were profiled with the immunoSEQ Assay using bias-controlled multiplex PCR amplification of genomic DNA. The original methods were these. The absolute abundance of each unique TCRbeta CDR3 region was quantified after sequences were collapsed and filtered. Two models were used to test differential abundance: a binomial model (Fisher-equivalent) and a beta-binomial model that adds time-dependent variance fitted from healthy donors. Any clone with fewer than 5 combined templates was excluded, and a clone was called differentially abundant if its Benjamini-Hochberg FDR was below 0.01. Using the form v = (b*log(k)+a)^2, the beta-binomial variance was modeled as a function of the total template count across the two samples. This immuneACCESS table, as held by TCRdb, lists in-frame sequences with V and J called but not all clones. Of the missing ones, under half trace to an unresolved V gene in checked studies; the others have no known cause. That table is the source of V, J and clone size, and D and trimming were worked out from the DNA. The sample profile shows about 97,000 clones; around nine tenths of them were found once. The ten largest clones take up about 17% of the sample.

V is shortened by 1 base, J by 4 bases, and the region joining them spans 14 bases. CDR1 is given as SGHVS and CDR2 as FNYEAQ, both from the germline V gene. Its CDR3 holds 15 amino acids, cysteine through phenylalanine. Of all the DNA, just the CDR3 is kept, 45 bases in frame from base 1. No immune events such as infections were documented for the healthy donors during the collection period. Blood repertoires from healthy donors were used as a training cohort for calibrating time-dependent variance in a beta-binomial model of differential abundance of T-cell clones. There were 10 healthy donors in the training cohort, of whom 3 were female and 7 were male. The donors were between roughly 29 and 65 years old, with an average age of approximately 47 years. Whole blood was collected from each healthy donor at three time points spaced two weeks apart and obtained from a commercial supplier. For immunosequencing, genomic DNA was extracted from unsorted whole blood.

Regarding this clone: Which antigen it targets is not known. No much larger clonotype is one base removed from it; base qualities were not supplied.

The chain is assembled from TRBV7-6 and TRBJ2-7; the D gene is possibly TRBD2, with 6 bases matching. Source material: blood. The TCR comes from a person aged 18-69 years in good health. The CDR3 is CASSLGPGLLYEQYF. In nucleotide form, the sequence is TGTGCCAGCAGCTTAGGGCCGGGACTTCTTTACGAGCAGTACTTC.